Listed below are T cell receptor beta chains from one sample, sequenced in a study of shared clonotypes between healthy human individuals. Only in-frame clones appear in the TCRdb table, and some are missing; sequencing was by immunoSEQ multiplex PCR. This table has millions of clones, over 85% appearing once. Material: naive CD8+ T cells sorted from blood. These receptor sequences come from a man between 18 and 29 years old in good health. The CDR3 runs from the conserved cysteine through the conserved F or W. Size tells how often a clone was seen (once, few, many) or the class of an expanded clone, and some rows leave it out.

CDR3 length	V gene	clone size	CDR3 protein
17	TRBV7-9	once	CASSLEVQGLTNEKLFF
14	TRBV6-5	NA	CASRGGTSGYEQYF
18	TRBV5-1	once	CASSFNRENGRTNEKLFF
15	TRBV27	NA	CASSFLGAVTYEQYF
13	TRBV30	NA	CAWSVHRGDGYAF
17	TRBV6-4	NA	CASTQTGGTGSNQPQHF
15	TRBV4-1	NA	CASSQDHHTPDEQYF
16	TRBV6-5	NA	CASSYRLAGGADTQYF
9	TRBV5-8	NA	CASTDGYTF
12	TRBV2	once	CASSDRTDTQYF
9	TRBV6-4	NA	CASQETQYF
17	TRBV7-9	NA	CASSTTGALSGANVLTF
15	TRBV13	NA	CASSHTRDRHYGYTF
15	TRBV9	NA	CASSVAGADNYGYTF
13	TRBV27	NA	CASSFGTGLIQYF
16	TRBV4-1	NA	CASSQAQGVNTGELFF
16	TRBV7-8	NA	CASSLTEGVQGYEQYF
12	TRBV27	NA	CASADYNSPLHF
13	TRBV7-9	NA	CASSSDPWGTQYF
11	TRBV9	NA	CASGEADTQYF
13	TRBV28	NA	CASLGAQGTEAFF
14	TRBV27	few	CASATASQGGGYTF
15	TRBV9	NA	CASSEGGGLNTEAFF
15	TRBV2	NA	CASSEAPGTVYGYTF
14	TRBV5-1	NA	CASSFGGGLNTIYF
13	TRBV4-1	NA	CASSHIENTEAFF
15	TRBV9	NA	CASSLEGGRYETQYF
17	TRBV4-3	NA	CASNPDYVGGASSGYTF
13	TRBV4-1	NA	CASSQDWGYEQYF
14	TRBV4-1	NA	CASSSGTSTYEQYF